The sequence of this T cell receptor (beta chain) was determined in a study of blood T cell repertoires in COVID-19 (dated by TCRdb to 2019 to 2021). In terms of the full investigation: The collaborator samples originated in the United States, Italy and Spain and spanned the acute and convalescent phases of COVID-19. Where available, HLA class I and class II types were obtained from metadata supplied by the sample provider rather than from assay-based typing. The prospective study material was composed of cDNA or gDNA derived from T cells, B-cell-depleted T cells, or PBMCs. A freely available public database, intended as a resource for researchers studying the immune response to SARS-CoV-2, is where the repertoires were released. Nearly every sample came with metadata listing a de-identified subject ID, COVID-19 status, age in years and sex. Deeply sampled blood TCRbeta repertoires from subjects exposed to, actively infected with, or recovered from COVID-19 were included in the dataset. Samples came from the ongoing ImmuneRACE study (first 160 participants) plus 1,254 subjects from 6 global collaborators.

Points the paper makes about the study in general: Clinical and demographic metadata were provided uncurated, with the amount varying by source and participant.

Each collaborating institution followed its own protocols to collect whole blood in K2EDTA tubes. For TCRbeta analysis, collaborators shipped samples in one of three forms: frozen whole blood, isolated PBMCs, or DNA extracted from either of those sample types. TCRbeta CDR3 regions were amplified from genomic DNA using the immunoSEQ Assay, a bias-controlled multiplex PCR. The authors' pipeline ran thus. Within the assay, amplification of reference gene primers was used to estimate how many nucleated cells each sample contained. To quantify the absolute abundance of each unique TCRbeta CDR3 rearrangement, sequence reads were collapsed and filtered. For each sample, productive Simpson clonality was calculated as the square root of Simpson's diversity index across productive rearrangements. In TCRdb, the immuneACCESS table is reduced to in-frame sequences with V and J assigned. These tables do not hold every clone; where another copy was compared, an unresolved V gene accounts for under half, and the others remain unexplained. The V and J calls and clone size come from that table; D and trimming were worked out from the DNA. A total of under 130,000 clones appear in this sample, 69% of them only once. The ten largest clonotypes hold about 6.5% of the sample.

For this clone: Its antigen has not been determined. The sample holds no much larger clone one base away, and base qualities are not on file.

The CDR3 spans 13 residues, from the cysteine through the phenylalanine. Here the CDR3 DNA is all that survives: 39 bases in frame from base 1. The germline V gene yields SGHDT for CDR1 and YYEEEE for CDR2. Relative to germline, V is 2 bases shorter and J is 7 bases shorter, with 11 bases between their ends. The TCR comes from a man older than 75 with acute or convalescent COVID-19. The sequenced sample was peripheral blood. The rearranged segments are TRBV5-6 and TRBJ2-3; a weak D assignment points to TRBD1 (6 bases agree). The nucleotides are TGTGCCAGCAGCTTCGCAGGGGAATATACGCAGTATTTT. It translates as CASSFAGEYTQYF. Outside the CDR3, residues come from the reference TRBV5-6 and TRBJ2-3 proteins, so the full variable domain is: DAGVTQSPTHLIKTRGQQVTLRCSPKSGHDTVSWYQQALGQGPQFIFQYYEEEERQRGNFPDRFSGHQFPNYSSELNVNALLLGDSALYLCASSFAGEYTQYFGPGTRLTVL.